Listed here are 6 T cell receptor beta chains from one sample, sequenced in a study of cytomegalovirus exposure and HLA in healthy donors (TCRdb year 2017). Preparation of the library involved the immunoSEQ multiplex PCR assay. For the multiplex PCR, a mixture combining 60 forward primers for TCR Vbeta segments and 13 reverse primers for TCR Jbeta segments was used. The source is immuneACCESS, and TCRdb retained only in-frame sequences with V and J called. Part of the clones is not carried over; for the studies checked, unresolved V genes explain less than half of this, and the remainder is unexplained. This sample holds 120,000 to 150,000 clones; roughly 80% were observed only once. The top ten clones comprise roughly 2.9% of the sample. Sequenced: PBMCs. These TCRs come from a woman in her twenties or thirties in good health and CMV-seronegative.

The chain carries TRBV2 and TRBJ1-6, with 8 bases identical to TRBD1. The CDR3 extends over 16 amino acids. From germline, CDR1 is SNHLY and CDR2 FYNNEI. V was clipped by 7 bases and J by 10 bases; unmatched bases: 15. The CDR3 DNA sequence: TGTGCCAGCATGACTATCGCGGGACAGGCGGTCTCACCCCTCCACTTT. This codes for CASMTIAGQAVSPLHF. Together with reference TRBV2 and TRBJ1-6, the CDR3 gives the full variable domain: EPEVTQTPSHQVTQMGQEVILRCVPISNHLYFYWYRQILGQKVEFLVSFYNNEISEKSEIFDDQFSVERPDGSNFTLKIRSTKLEDSAMYFCASMTIAGQAVSPLHFGNGTRLTVT.

V is TRBV9 and J is TRBJ2-1; D is perhaps TRBD2 (5 bases). Germline CDR1 is SGDLS and CDR2 is YYNGEE. The CDR3 totals 14 residues. Trimming stripped 4 bases from V and 6 bases from J, with 14 bases between. CDR3 coding DNA: TGTGCCAGCAGCCCTAGCCGGATAGGCAATGAGCAGTTCTTC. Translating gives CASSPSRIGNEQFF.

The chain couples TRBV14 to TRBJ1-1; D gene unclear. Germline CDR1 reads SGHDN; CDR2 reads FVKESK. V gave up 4 bases and J gave up 8 bases, with 11 bases separating them. This CDR3 spans 12 amino acids. The CDR3 bases are TGTGCCAGCAGCCGCATGGGGAGCGAAGCTTTCTTT. Translated, it gives CASSRMGSEAFF.

The V gene is TRBV2, the J gene TRBJ1-5; D might be TRBD1 (6 bases). From germline, CDR1 is SNHLY and CDR2 FYNNEI. The V gene lost 4 bases and the J gene lost 3 bases, with 13 bases spanning the gap. The CDR3 extends over 15 amino acids. The CDR3: CASSGQDLNNQPQHF. The CDR3 nucleotides are TGTGCCAGCAGTGGACAGGACCTTAACAATCAGCCCCAGCATTTT.

This clone was seen a handful of times. The chain combines TRBV2 with TRBJ1-3; TRBD1 matches 8 bases. Trimming at V came to 7 bases and at J to 3 bases, leaving 8 bases not matched to a gene. This CDR3 has 15 amino acids. From germline, CDR1 is SNHLY and CDR2 FYNNEI. CDR3 region: CASKYDRGRGNTIYF. The CDR3 bases are TGTGCCAGCAAATATGACAGGGGTCGTGGAAACACCATATATTTT.

The chain links TRBV21-1 to TRBJ2-4; the table's D call of TRBD2 was not tested on the DNA. TRBV21-1 constitutes a pseudogene. The CDR3 totals 17 residues. The CDR3 spells CASSKGRSGGSKNIQYF. The CDR3 coding sequence is TGTGCCAGCAGCAAAGGCCGATCCGGGGGTTCCAAAAACATTCAGTACTTC.